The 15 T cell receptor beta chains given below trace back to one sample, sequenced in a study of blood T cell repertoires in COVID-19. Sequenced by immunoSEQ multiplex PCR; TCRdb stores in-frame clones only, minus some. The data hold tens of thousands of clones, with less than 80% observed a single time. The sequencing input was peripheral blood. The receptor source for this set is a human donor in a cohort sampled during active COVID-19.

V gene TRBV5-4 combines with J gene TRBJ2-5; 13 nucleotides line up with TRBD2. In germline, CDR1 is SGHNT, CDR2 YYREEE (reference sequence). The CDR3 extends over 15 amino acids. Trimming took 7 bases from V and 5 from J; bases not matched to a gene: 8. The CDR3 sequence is CASGPGLAGRETQYF. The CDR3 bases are TGTGCCAGCGGCCCGGGACTAGCGGGACGGGAGACCCAGTACTTC.

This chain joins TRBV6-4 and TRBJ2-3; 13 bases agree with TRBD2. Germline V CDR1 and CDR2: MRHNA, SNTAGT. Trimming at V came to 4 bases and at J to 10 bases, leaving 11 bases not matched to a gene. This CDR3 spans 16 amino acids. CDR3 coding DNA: TGTGCCAGCAGTGCAGACGGGACTAGCGGGGCCCGACCGCAGTATTTT. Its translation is CASSADGTSGARPQYF.

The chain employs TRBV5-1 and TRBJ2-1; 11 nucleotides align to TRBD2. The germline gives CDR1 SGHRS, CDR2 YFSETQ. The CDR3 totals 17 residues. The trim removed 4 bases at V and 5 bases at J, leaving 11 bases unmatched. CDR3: CASSPRGGTSGHNEQFF. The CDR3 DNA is TGCGCCAGCAGCCCAAGGGGGGGGACTAGCGGACACAATGAGCAGTTCTTC.

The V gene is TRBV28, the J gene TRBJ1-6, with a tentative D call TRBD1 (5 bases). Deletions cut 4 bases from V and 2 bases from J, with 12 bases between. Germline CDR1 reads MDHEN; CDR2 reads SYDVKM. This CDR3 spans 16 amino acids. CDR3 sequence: CASSSGDNPYNSPLHF. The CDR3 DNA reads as TGTGCCAGCAGTTCGGGGGATAATCCCTATAATTCACCCCTCCACTTT.

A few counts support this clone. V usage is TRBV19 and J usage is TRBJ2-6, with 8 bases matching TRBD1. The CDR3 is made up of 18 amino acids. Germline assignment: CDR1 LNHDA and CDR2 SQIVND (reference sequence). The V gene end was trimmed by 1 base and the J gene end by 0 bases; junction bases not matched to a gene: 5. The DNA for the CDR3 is TGTGCCAGTAGTATAGGCAACAGGGGGTACTCTGGGGCCAACGTCCTGACTTTC. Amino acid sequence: CASSIGNRGYSGANVLTF. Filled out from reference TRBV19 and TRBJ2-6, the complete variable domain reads DGGITQSPKYLFRKEGQNVTLSCEQNLNHDAMYWYRQDPGQGLRLIYYSQIVNDFQKGDIAEGYSVSREKKESFPLTVTSAQKNPTAFYLCASSIGNRGYSGANVLTFGAGSRLTVL.

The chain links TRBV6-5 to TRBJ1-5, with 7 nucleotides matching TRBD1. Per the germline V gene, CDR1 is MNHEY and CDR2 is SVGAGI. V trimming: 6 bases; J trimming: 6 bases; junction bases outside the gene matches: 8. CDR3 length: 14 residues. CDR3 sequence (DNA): TGTGCCAGCAGAACAGGGGAGTTTCGTCAGCCCCAGCATTTT. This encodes CASRTGEFRQPQHF.

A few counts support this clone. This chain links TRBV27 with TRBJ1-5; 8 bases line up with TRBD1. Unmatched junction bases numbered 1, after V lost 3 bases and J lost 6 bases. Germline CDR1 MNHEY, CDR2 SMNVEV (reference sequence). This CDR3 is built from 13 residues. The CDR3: CASSFQGAQPQHF. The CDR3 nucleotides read TGTGCCAGCAGTTTTCAGGGGGCTCAGCCCCAGCATTTT.

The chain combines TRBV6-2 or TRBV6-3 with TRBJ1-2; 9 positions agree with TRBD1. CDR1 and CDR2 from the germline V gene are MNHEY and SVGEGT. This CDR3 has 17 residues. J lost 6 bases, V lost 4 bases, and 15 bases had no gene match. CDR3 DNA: TGTGCCAGCAGTTCCGCCGGGACAGGGCGTGCCTCGAATGGCTACACCTTC. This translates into CASSSAGTGRASNGYTF.

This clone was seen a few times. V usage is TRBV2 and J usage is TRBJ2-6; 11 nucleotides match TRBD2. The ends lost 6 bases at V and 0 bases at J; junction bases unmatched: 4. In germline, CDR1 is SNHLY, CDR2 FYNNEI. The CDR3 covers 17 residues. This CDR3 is CASRSGTSGSGANVLTF. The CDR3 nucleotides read TGTGCCAGCAGGTCCGGGACTAGCGGCTCTGGGGCCAACGTCCTGACTTTC.

The CDR3 reads CAWSRRSSGGDGYTF. The DNA for the CDR3 is TGTGCCTGGAGTCGGAGATCCTCAGGGGGCGATGGCTACACCTTC. The chain couples TRBV30 to TRBJ1-2, with 8 bases that match TRBD1. V was clipped by 2 bases and J by 6 bases; unmatched bases: 11. Germline V gene lookup returns CDR1 GTSNPN and CDR2 SVGIG (reference sequence). CDR3 length: 15 amino acids.

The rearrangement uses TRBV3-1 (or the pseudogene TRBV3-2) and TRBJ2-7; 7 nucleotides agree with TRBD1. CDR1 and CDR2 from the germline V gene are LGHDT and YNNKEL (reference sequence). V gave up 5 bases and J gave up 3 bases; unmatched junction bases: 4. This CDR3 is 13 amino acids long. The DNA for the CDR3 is TGTGCCAGCAGCAAGGGACAGAACTACGAGCAGTACTTC. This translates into CASSKGQNYEQYF.

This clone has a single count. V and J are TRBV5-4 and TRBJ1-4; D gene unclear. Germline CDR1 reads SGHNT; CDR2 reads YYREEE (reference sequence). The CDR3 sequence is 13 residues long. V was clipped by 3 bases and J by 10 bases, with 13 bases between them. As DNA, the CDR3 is TGTGCCAGCAGCTGGGGAGGTGTGGGAAAACTGTTTTTT. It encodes CASSWGGVGKLFF. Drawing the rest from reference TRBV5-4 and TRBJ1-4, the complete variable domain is ETGVTQSPTHLIKTRGQQVTLRCSSQSGHNTVSWYQQALGQGPQFIFQYYREEENGRGNFPPRFSGLQFPNYSSELNVNALELDDSALYLCASSWGGVGKLFFGSGTQLSVL.

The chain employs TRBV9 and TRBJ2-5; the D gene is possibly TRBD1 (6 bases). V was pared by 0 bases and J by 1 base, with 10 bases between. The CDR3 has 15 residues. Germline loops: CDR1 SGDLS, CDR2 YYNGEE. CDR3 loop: CASSVAWGPQETQYF. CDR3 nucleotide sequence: TGTGCCAGCAGCGTAGCTTGGGGGCCCCAAGAGACCCAGTACTTC.

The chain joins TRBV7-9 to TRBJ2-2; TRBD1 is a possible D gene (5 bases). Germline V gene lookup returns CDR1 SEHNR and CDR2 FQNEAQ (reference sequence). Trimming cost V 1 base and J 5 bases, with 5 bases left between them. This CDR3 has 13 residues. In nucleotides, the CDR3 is TGTGCCAGCAGCTTAGAGGGGACCGGGGAGCTGTTTTTT. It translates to CASSLEGTGELFF.

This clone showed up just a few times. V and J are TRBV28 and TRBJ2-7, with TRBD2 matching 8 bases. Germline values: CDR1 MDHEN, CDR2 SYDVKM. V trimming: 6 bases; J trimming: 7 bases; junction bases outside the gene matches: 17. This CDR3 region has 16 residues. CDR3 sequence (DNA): TGTGCCAGCAGCCCCAGGATCAGCGGGAGTTGGAATGAGCAGTACTTC. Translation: CASSPRISGSWNEQYF.